The source of this TCR beta chain is a study of T cell responses to AZD1222 COVID-19 vaccine. Findings and limits, study-wide: With two AZD1222 doses given, Spike-specific TCR breadth and depth both rose.

Clones were read by immunoSEQ multiplex PCR, and TCRdb kept only the in-frame ones, dropping some. This table has more than 85,000 clones, about 90% appearing once. Trimming took off 2 bases at V and 7 bases at J, with 15 bases between the two ends. The length of the CDR3 is 15 residues. The germline gives CDR1 MDHEN, CDR2 SYDVKM. With respect to this clone: Its target is not known.

The source material was peripheral blood, sampled on day 0 of AZD1222 vaccination. This TCR came from an adult in good health. The rearrangement uses TRBV28 and TRBJ2-1; either TRBD1 or TRBD2 may fit D (5 bases each). The CDR3 DNA reads as TGTGCCAGCAGTTTAGGGGGTCTCGAGGCGAATGAGCAGTTCTTC. Amino acids: CASSLGGLEANEQFF.